The clone carrying this T cell receptor beta chain was counted only a few times. This table comes from immunoSEQ multiplex PCR, and its TCRdb copy is limited to in-frame clones, with some not included. Of fewer than 200,000 clones listed, approximately 87% were seen once; the top ten hold around 12%. This sample is part of a study of blood T cell repertoires in COVID-19. CDR3 length equals 15 residues. Germline-derived CDR1 and CDR2 are KGHSH and LQKENI. The trim removed 5 bases at V and 6 bases at J, leaving 9 bases unmatched. This chain connects TRBV18 to TRBJ2-3, with TRBD2 identical over 9 bases. Sequencing was performed on peripheral blood. The receptor comes from a woman in her 70s with COVID-19, enrolled during active disease. The CDR3 is CASSSLSGSSDTQYF. CDR3 nucleotides: TGTGCCAGCTCATCACTTAGCGGGAGTAGCGATACGCAGTATTTT.